These 27 T cell receptor beta chains were all obtained from the same sample, sequenced in a study of T cell responses to AZD1222 COVID-19 vaccine. Some clones are missing from TCRdb's copy, which holds only in-frame ones; the method was immunoSEQ multiplex PCR. The repertoire includes 130,000 or so clones, around 92% of them detected once, and roughly 2% sits in the top ten. The starting material was peripheral blood, obtained 28 days after the second AZD1222 dose. The receptor set was obtained from an adult who received the AZD1222 COVID-19 vaccine.

J is TRBJ1-1 and V is TRBV7-9; 7 bases are shared with TRBD1. The V and J ends lost 4 bases and 4 bases, in that order; junction bases with no gene match: 12. Germline-derived CDR1 and CDR2 are SEHNR and FQNEAQ (reference sequence). The CDR3 runs 16 residues. CDR3 nucleotide sequence: TGTGCCAGCAGCTGGGCAAGACAGGGTCGAGGCACTGAAGCTTTCTTT. Translating gives CASSWARQGRGTEAFF.

V gene TRBV5-1 combines with J gene TRBJ2-3, with 13 bases that match TRBD2. CDR1 and CDR2 from the germline V gene are SGHRS and YFSETQ. V was clipped by 3 bases and J by 2 bases; unmatched bases: 3. The CDR3 covers 16 residues. CDR3 sequence: CASSSGLAGATDTQYF. The CDR3 region has the DNA TGCGCCAGCAGCTCCGGACTAGCGGGAGCCACAGATACGCAGTATTTT.

The J gene is TRBJ2-1, the V gene TRBV7-3; perhaps TRBD1 as D (5 bases). Trimming left V 8 bases short and J 1 base short, with 12 bases between. The length of the CDR3 is 14 residues. Per germline, CDR1 SGHTA and CDR2 FQGTGA. This CDR3 reads CASGAGGSYNEQFF. CDR3 nucleotide sequence: TGTGCCAGCGGGGCAGGTGGATCCTACAATGAGCAGTTCTTC. The full variable domain, in which reference TRBV7-3 and TRBJ2-1 provide the parts outside the CDR3, is GAGVSQTPSNKVTEKGKYVELRCDPISGHTALYWYRQSLGQGPEFLIYFQGTGAADDSGLPNDRFFAVRPEGSVSTLKIQRTERGDSAVYLCASGAGGSYNEQFFGPGTRLTVL.

The gene calls are TRBV6-4 and TRBJ2-1, with a tentative D call TRBD2 (7 bases). Germline V gene data show CDR1 as MRHNA and CDR2 as SNTAGT. There are 15 residues in the CDR3. The germline V and J ends were trimmed by 2 bases and 6 bases, with 14 bases remaining between them. CDR3 bases: TGTGCCAGCAGTGACAAGCAGGGAGGGGGCAATGAGCAGTTCTTC. Amino acid sequence: CASSDKQGGGNEQFF.

This chain joins TRBV19 and TRBJ1-5; the D gene is possibly TRBD1 (5 bases). Germline V gene sequence: CDR1 LNHDA, CDR2 SQIVND (reference sequence). The V and J ends lost 2 bases and 7 bases respectively, with 6 bases between them. CDR3 size: 12 residues. The CDR3 sequence is CASSIRGQPQHF. The CDR3, as DNA: TGTGCCAGTAGTATAAGGGGACAGCCCCAGCATTTT.

V gene TRBV7-9 combines with J gene TRBJ2-1; D remains ambiguous. The germline CDR1 and CDR2 sequences are SEHNR and FQNEAQ (reference sequence). The CDR3 totals 16 residues. Trimming took off 1 base at V and 1 base at J, with 11 bases between the two ends. DNA of the CDR3: TGTGCCAGCAGCTTAGTGGCCGGAAGATCCTACAATGAGCAGTTCTTC. It is translated as CASSLVAGRSYNEQFF.

In DNA, the CDR3 is TGCGCCAGCAGCTTGGGAACAGGGGGCGCGGCAGATACGCAGTATTTT. Translation: CASSLGTGGAADTQYF. The V gene is TRBV5-1, the J gene TRBJ2-3; 9 nucleotides align to TRBD1. V dropped 0 bases and J dropped 4; count of bases not matched to a gene: 6. Germline lookup yields CDR1 SGHRS and CDR2 YFSETQ. The CDR3 loop spans 16 amino acids.

V is TRBV30 and J is TRBJ2-5; 13 bases agree with TRBD2. The germline V gene encodes CDR1 GTSNPN and CDR2 SVGIG (reference sequence). The CDR3 has 15 amino acids. V lost 4 bases, J lost 6 bases, and 8 bases stayed unmatched. The CDR3 reads CAWTRTSGRKKTQYF. In nucleotides, the CDR3 is TGTGCCTGGACAAGGACTAGCGGGAGAAAAAAGACCCAGTACTTC.

The V and J genes are TRBV11-3 and TRBJ2-5; D is undetermined. The CDR3 consists of 12 residues. V dropped 4 bases and J dropped 5 bases, with 8 bases sitting between them. Germline lookup yields CDR1 SGHNT and CDR2 YENEEA. As DNA, the CDR3 is TGTGCCAGCAGCTCCCGCGTTGAGACCCAGTACTTC. Amino acids: CASSSRVETQYF.

This clone was detected only a few times. The rearrangement links TRBV19 to TRBJ2-3; TRBD2 aligns across 11 bases. The germline CDR1 and CDR2 sequences are LNHDA and SQIVND (reference sequence). CDR3 size: 15 residues. Trimming at V came to 2 bases and at J to 4 bases, leaving 2 bases not matched to a gene. The CDR3 DNA follows: TGTGCCAGTAGTATACTAGCGGGGGGTGCAGATACGCAGTATTTT. This gives the protein CASSILAGGADTQYF.

The gene calls are TRBV7-8 and TRBJ2-1, with D possibly being TRBD2 (5 bases). V was pared by 3 bases and J by 6 bases, with 15 bases between. Germline lookup yields CDR1 SGHVS and CDR2 FQNEAQ. The CDR3 is 15 amino acids. DNA of the CDR3: TGTGCCAGCAGCTTGCGGGCCCCCGGTGGCAATGAGCAGTTCTTC. Its protein product is CASSLRAPGGNEQFF.

The chain is built from TRBV18 and TRBJ2-7, with D maybe TRBD2 (6 bases). This CDR3 is built from 14 residues. V lost 6 bases, J lost 0 bases, and 12 bases lay in between. Germline-derived CDR1 and CDR2 are KGHSH and LQKENI. CDR3: CASSFKEGSYEQYF. The CDR3 DNA reads TGTGCCAGCTCCTTTAAGGAGGGCTCCTACGAGCAGTACTTC.

The chain has TRBV19 and TRBJ1-6; D not certain. The length of the CDR3 is 16 residues. Germline lookup yields CDR1 LNHDA and CDR2 SQIVND (reference sequence). V was cut by 2 bases and J by 0 bases, with 8 bases left in between. CDR3 sequence (DNA): TGTGCCAGTAGTATAAAGGGAAGCTCCTATAATTCACCCCTCCACTTT. It is translated as CASSIKGSSYNSPLHF.

The chain uses TRBV19 and TRBJ2-1; the match to TRBD2 covers 9 bases. Germline V gene sequence: CDR1 LNHDA, CDR2 SQIVND (reference sequence). This CDR3 contains 16 residues. Trimming cost V 5 bases and J 1 base; bases outside gene matches: 6. The CDR3 sequence: CASSPGAGGSYNEQFF. CDR3 nucleotides: TGTGCCAGTAGTCCTGGGGCGGGAGGGTCCTACAATGAGCAGTTCTTC.

The chain combines TRBV19 with TRBJ1-1; a possible D gene is TRBD1 (5 bases). CDR1 and CDR2 from the germline V gene are LNHDA and SQIVND (reference sequence). Trimming cost V 5 bases and J 1 base, with 20 bases left between them. This CDR3 comprises 17 residues. The CDR3, as DNA: TGTGCCAGTAGTCCCCTAGCACCAGGGCGCGGGAACACTGAAGCTTTCTTT. Translating gives CASSPLAPGRGNTEAFF.

The CDR3 here is CASRRRGGLDEKLFF. The CDR3 nucleotides read TGTGCCAGCCGACGAAGGGGGGGGCTTGATGAAAAACTGTTTTTT. The V and J genes are TRBV6-5 and TRBJ1-4; weak D call: TRBD1 (6 bases). Per the germline V gene, CDR1 is MNHEY and CDR2 is SVGAGI. This CDR3 region has 15 residues. V was shortened by 8 bases and J by 6 bases, with 19 bases between the two germline ends.

This clone was observed a few times. The CDR3 nucleotides read TGCAGCGCCGGGGGGGCAGCCTCTGGAAACACCATATATTTT. This sequence encodes CSAGGAASGNTIYF. The chain carries TRBV29-1 and TRBJ1-3; tentative D call: TRBD1 (6 bases). The germline gives CDR1 SQVTM, CDR2 ANQGSEA. The CDR3 length is 14 residues. Trimming removed 7 bases at V and 0 bases at J, with 13 bases between.

CDR3 sequence: CASSKDRGNEQFF. As DNA, the CDR3 is TGTGCCAGCAGCAAAGACAGGGGCAATGAGCAGTTCTTC. The chain combines TRBV21-1 with TRBJ2-1; the tabulated D call, TRBD1, remains unverified against the DNA. TRBV21-1 is flagged as a pseudogene. The CDR3 has 13 amino acids.

The chain employs TRBV10-3 and TRBJ2-1, with a possible D match to TRBD2 (5 bases). The CDR3 has 12 amino acids. The V end was cut by 4 bases, the J end by 9 bases, with 10 bases between. Germline V gives CDR1 ENHRY, CDR2 SYGVKD. The CDR3 protein is CAISAVEGEQFF. Here the CDR3 DNA reads TGTGCCATCAGTGCAGTAGAGGGTGAGCAGTTCTTC.

V and J are TRBV2 and TRBJ1-1; D not resolved. Germline loops: CDR1 SNHLY, CDR2 FYNNEI. The CDR3 runs 13 residues. Between the trimmed V and J ends, which lost 6 bases and 1 base, there was a span of 9 bases. In nucleotides, the CDR3 is TGTGCCAGCAGCTCGGAGGAGAACACTGAAGCTTTCTTT. It is translated as CASSSEENTEAFF.

The chain is built from TRBV19 and TRBJ2-1, with TRBD2 matching over 9 bases. Germline values: CDR1 LNHDA, CDR2 SQIVND (reference sequence). V trimming: 3 bases; J trimming: 13 bases; junction bases outside the gene matches: 4. The CDR3 covers 12 residues. CDR3 coding DNA: TGTGCCAGTAGTATCCTAGCGGGACGACAGTTCTTC. Protein: CASSILAGRQFF.

The DNA of the CDR3 is TGTGCCAGCAGCTTAGACCAAGGAGGGACAGGGCCCTACAATGAGCAGTTCTTC. It specifies CASSLDQGGTGPYNEQFF. The chain uses TRBV11-3 and TRBJ2-1; 9 bases fit TRBD1. V trimming: 0 bases; J trimming: 2 bases; junction bases outside the gene matches: 8. The CDR3 consists of 18 residues. Germline CDR1 and CDR2: SGHNT and YENEEA.

The rearrangement uses TRBV18 and TRBJ1-4, with unresolved D. Trimming took 2 bases from V and 7 from J, leaving 23 bases between them. The CDR3 sequence is 18 residues long. Germline V gene sequence: CDR1 KGHSH, CDR2 LQKENI. The CDR3 coding sequence is TGTGCCAGCTCACCATCCCCGAATGGGCAATTAAGCGGTGAAAAACTGTTTTTT. This sequence encodes CASSPSPNGQLSGEKLFF. Drawing the rest from reference TRBV18 and TRBJ1-4, the complete variable domain is NAGVMQNPRHLVRRRGQEARLRCSPMKGHSHVYWYRQLPEEGLKFMVYLQKENIIDESGMPKERFSAEFPKEGPSILRIQQVVRGDSAAYFCASSPSPNGQLSGEKLFFGSGTQLSVL.

Details on this clone: A junction end diverges from the germline sequence, so it may reflect a read error. The chain is built from TRBV12-3 or TRBV12-4 and TRBJ1-2; 7 bases fit TRBD1. This CDR3 is 12 amino acids long. CDR3: CASSLQGDGENF. Here the CDR3 DNA reads TGTGCCAGCAGTTTACAGGGGGACGGAGAGAACTTC.

The chain is built from TRBV18 and TRBJ1-3, with D unclear. V gave up 0 bases and J gave up 0 bases, with 9 bases separating them. This CDR3 region has 16 residues. Germline loops: CDR1 KGHSH, CDR2 LQKENI. CDR3 coding DNA: TGTGCCAGCTCACCACCGGCAGTCCGCTCTGGAAACACCATATATTTT. Translated, it gives CASSPPAVRSGNTIYF.

V gene TRBV11-2 combines with J gene TRBJ1-2; D remains unclear. The CDR3 is made up of 13 amino acids. Germline lookup yields CDR1 SGHAT and CDR2 FQNNGV. Trimming took off 5 bases at V and 2 bases at J, with 9 bases between the two ends. CDR3 protein: CASSSDGNYGYTF. In DNA form, the CDR3 reads TGTGCCAGCAGCAGTGACGGGAACTATGGCTACACCTTC.

The chain recombines TRBV11-2 with TRBJ1-1; D may be TRBD1 (5 bases). V was pared by 3 bases and J by 1 base, with 9 bases between. The germline V gene has CDR1 SGHAT and CDR2 FQNNGV. The CDR3 sequence is 14 residues long. CDR3 amino acids: CASSFGQGNTEAFF. In nucleotides, the CDR3 is TGTGCCAGCAGCTTTGGTCAGGGGAACACTGAAGCTTTCTTT. The variable domain in full, with the rest retrieved from reference TRBV11-2 and TRBJ1-1, is EAGVAQSPRYKIIEKRQSVAFWCNPISGHATLYWYQQILGQGPKLLIQFQNNGVVDDSQLPKDRFSAERLKGVDSTLKIQPAKLEDSAVYLCASSFGQGNTEAFFGQGTRLTVV.